What follows describes a single TCR beta chain. Unique molecular identifiers were built into the TCRbeta library. Via MiXCR, TCRdb re-called the PCR reads, giving one row per CDR3 protein. The sample holds about 610,000 distinct CDR3 sequences, roughly 10% seen once. The data derive from a study of T-cell reconstitution after alpha-beta-depleted transplantation in children. The material sequenced was PBMCs from the stem cell graft donor, taken from the stem cell graft. The origin of this receptor is a human donor who donated a stem cell graft to a child with acute myeloid leukemia.

The CDR3 bases are TGTGCCAGCAGTTACCTGGACGGATCCTCCTACGAGCAGTACTTC. Protein product: CASSYLDGSSYEQYF. The chain joins TRBV6-5 to TRBJ2-7, with no clear D. This CDR3 is built from 15 residues. Germline V lookup: CDR1 MNHEY, CDR2 SVGAGI. Trimming took off 2 bases at V and 0 bases at J, with 11 bases between the two ends.